This T cell receptor beta chain was identified during a study of regulatory T cells in long-lasting Graves disease. Points from the study as a whole: TRBV28, TRBJ1-2 and TRBJ2-5 were favored in persistent disease. Comparison showed that persistent patients shared more public clonotypes (2,741) than new patients (about 970).

Sample time point: newly diagnosed GD, antithyroid drugs for less than 3 months. PBMC RNA served as the TCR library source. EDTA tubes received approximately 10 milliliters of collected peripheral blood. The V gene's germline CDR1 is DFQATT and CDR2 SNEGSKA (reference sequence). The CDR3 has 17 residues. V lost 1 base, J lost 0 bases, and 6 bases stayed unmatched. In regard to this clonotype: The antigen is not known.

Arm-PCR of CDR3 regions with iRepertoire HTBI primers generated TCR beta libraries. MiXCR was run by TCRdb on the multiplex PCR reads, yielding one entry per CDR3 protein. The sample has about 560,000 distinct CDR3 sequences; 15% to 20% are singletons. The sample was also reused in another study, on T cells in Graves' hyperthyroidism and ophthalmopathy. That study adds: With a median lead of approximately 6.4 months before onset, the model predicted ophthalmopathy.

The specimen was peripheral blood mononuclear cells (PBMCs), collected at new diagnosis, from a patient treated with antithyroid drugs. The receptor comes from a man between 18 and 35 years old with Graves disease. The chain is built from TRBV20-1 and TRBJ2-2; 9 bases align to TRBD2. The CDR3 DNA reads as TGCAGTGCTAGAGCGGCTAGCGGGACCTCGAACACCGGGGAGCTGTTTTTT. Translating gives CSARAASGTSNTGELFF.